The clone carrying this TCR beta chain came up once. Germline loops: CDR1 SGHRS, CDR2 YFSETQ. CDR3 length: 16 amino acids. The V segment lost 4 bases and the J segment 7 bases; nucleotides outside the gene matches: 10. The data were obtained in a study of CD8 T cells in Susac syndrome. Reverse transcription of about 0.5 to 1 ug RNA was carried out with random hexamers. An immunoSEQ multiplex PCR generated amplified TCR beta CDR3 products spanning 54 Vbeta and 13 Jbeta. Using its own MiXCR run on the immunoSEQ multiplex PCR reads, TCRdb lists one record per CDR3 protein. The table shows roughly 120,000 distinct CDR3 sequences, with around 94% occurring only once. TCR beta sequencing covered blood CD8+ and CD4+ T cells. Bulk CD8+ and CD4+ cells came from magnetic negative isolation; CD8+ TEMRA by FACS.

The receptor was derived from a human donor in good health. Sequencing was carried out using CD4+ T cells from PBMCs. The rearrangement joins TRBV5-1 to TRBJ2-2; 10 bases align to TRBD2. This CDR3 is CASSPSGRAVGGELFF. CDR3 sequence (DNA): TGCGCCAGCAGCCCGAGCGGGAGGGCCGTCGGCGGGGAGCTGTTTTTT.